Listed below are T cell receptor beta chains from one sample, sequenced in a study of cytomegalovirus exposure and HLA in healthy donors. Clones were read by immunoSEQ multiplex PCR, and TCRdb kept only the in-frame ones, dropping some. The sample lists 150,000 to 200,000 clones, 84% occurring once. The sequenced sample was PBMCs. These receptors were collected from a man aged 18 to 30 in good health and CMV-seropositive. CDR3s include the opening cysteine and the closing phenylalanine or tryptophan. Fields, in order: V gene, D gene, clone size, CDR3 length, J gene, CDR3 protein, CDR3 DNA. D genes are given only for firm matches. A row's size may be missing; if present it is once, few, many or a size class.

TRBV9	.	.	14	TRBJ2-7	CASSVEVSSYEQYF	TGTGCCAGCAGCGTAGAAGTTAGTTCCTACGAGCAGTACTTC
TRBV6-1	.	.	15	TRBJ2-6	CASSETGTGANVLTF	TGTGCCAGCAGTGAAACAGGGACCGGGGCCAACGTCCTGACTTTC
TRBV27	.	.	13	TRBJ2-3	CASSTGYLDTQYF	TGTGCCAGCAGCACAGGGTATTTAGATACGCAGTATTTT
TRBV6-6	TRBD1	.	14	TRBJ1-4	CASRPGQGGEKLFF	TGTGCCAGCAGGCCGGGACAGGGGGGTGAAAAACTGTTTTTT
TRBV7-3	.	.	17	TRBJ1-3	CASSLTSGQSSGNTIYF	TGTGCCAGCAGCTTAACGTCTGGACAGAGCTCTGGAAACACCATATATTTT
TRBV28	TRBD2	.	14	TRBJ2-1	CAGGGTSGATEQFF	TGTGCCGGGGGGGGGACTTCCGGCGCTACTGAGCAGTTCTTC
TRBV14	.	.	14	TRBJ2-1	CASSQGGTAILQFF	TGTGCCAGCAGCCAAGGCGGGACAGCTATTTTACAGTTCTTC
TRBV4-1	TRBD1	.	16	TRBJ2-2	CASSHGDRDDTGELFF	TGCGCCAGCAGCCATGGGGACAGGGACGACACCGGGGAGCTGTTTTTT
TRBV7-2	.	.	16	TRBJ2-7	CASSLSPGTRTYEQYF	TGTGCCAGCAGCTTATCTCCGGGAACTAGAACCTACGAGCAGTACTTC
TRBV19	TRBD2	.	15	TRBJ2-7	CASSPGLAGLREQYF	TGTGCCAGTAGCCCAGGACTAGCGGGATTGAGGGAGCAGTACTTC
TRBV7-2	TRBD2	once	15	TRBJ2-7	CASSSVGGRAWEQYF	TGTGCCAGCAGCTCGGTTGGCGGGAGGGCGTGGGAGCAGTACTTC
TRBV2	TRBD2	.	14	TRBJ2-1	CASPTGTSVDEQFF	TGTGCCAGCCCCACGGGGACTAGCGTCGATGAGCAGTTCTTC
TRBV5-1	TRBD2	.	13	TRBJ2-3	CASSKRDTDTQYF	TGCGCCAGCAGCAAGCGGGATACAGATACGCAGTATTTT
TRBV5-4	.	.	16	TRBJ1-5	CASSQDDSEGNQPQHF	TGTGCCAGCAGCCAAGATGACTCAGAGGGCAATCAGCCCCAGCATTTT
TRBV7-9	.	.	12	TRBJ2-7	CASSHGTGEQYF	TGTGCCAGCAGCCATGGTACGGGTGAGCAGTACTTC
TRBV27	TRBD2	.	16	TRBJ2-1	CASSDVAGVSYNEQFF	TGTGCCAGCAGTGACGTGGCGGGAGTTTCCTACAATGAGCAGTTCTTC
TRBV29-1	TRBD2	.	20	TRBJ2-1	CSVEAYLLSGTSNSYNEQFF	TGCAGCGTTGAAGCTTATCTTCTGTCAGGGACTAGCAACTCCTACAATGAGCAGTTCTTC
TRBV29-1	.	.	11	TRBJ2-5	CSVEEEETQYF	TGCAGCGTTGAAGAAGAGGAGACCCAGTACTTC
TRBV7-9	TRBD2	.	16	TRBJ2-1	CASSLGLAGVGNEQFF	TGTGCCAGCAGCTTAGGGCTAGCGGGAGTAGGGAATGAGCAGTTCTTC
TRBV5-1	.	few	13	TRBJ1-1	CASSVRSVTEAFF	TGCGCCAGCAGTGTGAGGTCGGTCACTGAAGCTTTCTTT
TRBV6-4	.	few	14	TRBJ2-2	CASSVGADTGELFF	TGTGCCAGCAGTGTGGGGGCGGACACCGGGGAGCTGTTTTTT